This passage covers 8 T cell receptor beta chains from one sample sequenced in a study of OX40 agonist ivuxolimab in advanced cancers. Libraries were prepared by immunoSEQ multiplex PCR; TCRdb keeps only in-frame clonotypes and omits some of them. The sample holds tens of thousands of clones, more than 90% seen once. The source was CD4+ or CD8+ T cells sorted from blood, collected in a trial of the OX40 agonist ivuxolimab. These receptors were collected from an adult with an advanced solid tumor such as melanoma, head and neck, liver or kidney cancer.

J is TRBJ2-2 and V is TRBV21-1; TRBD1 is the table's D call, not checked against the DNA. TRBV21-1 corresponds to a pseudogene. The CDR3 contains 17 residues. The CDR3 is CASSDLVEDRLARELFF. The DNA of the CDR3 is TGTGCCAGCAGCGACCTGGTGGAGGACAGATTGGCGAGGGAGCTGTTTTTT.

This chain uses TRBV9 with TRBJ2-5; possibly TRBD2 for D (5 bases). Deletions cut 2 bases from V and 0 bases from J, with 11 bases between. CDR3 size: 15 residues. Germline V gene data show CDR1 as SGDLS and CDR2 as YYNGEE. The CDR3 loop is CASSVSLGNQETQYF. As DNA, the CDR3 is TGTGCCAGCAGCGTTTCCCTCGGGAACCAAGAGACCCAGTACTTC.

The V gene is TRBV27, the J gene TRBJ1-3; D unclear. CDR1 and CDR2 from the germline V gene are MNHEY and SMNVEV (reference sequence). The CDR3 sequence is 16 residues long. V dropped 6 bases and J dropped 3 bases, with 18 bases sitting between them. CDR3 in DNA: TGTGCCAGCAGACCCGTCAAGGGTGGCGGTGGAAACACCATATATTTT. Translation: CASRPVKGGGGNTIYF.

On this clone itself: Relative to the germline gene, one junction end is altered; a read error may explain this. The V gene is TRBV19, the J gene TRBJ2-5, with 7 nucleotides matching TRBD1. The CDR3 is 15 amino acids. Germline V gene sequence: CDR1 LNHDA, CDR2 SQIVND (reference sequence). The CDR3 DNA sequence: TGTGCCAGTAGTATCAGGGACAGTATTCAAGAGAGCCAGTACTTC. Translated, it gives CASSIRDSIQESQYF. The variable domain in full, with the rest retrieved from reference TRBV19 and TRBJ2-5, is DGGITQSPKYLFRKEGQNVTLSCEQNLNHDAMYWYRQDPGQGLRLIYYSQIVNDFQKGDIAEGYSVSREKKESFPLTVTSAQKNPTAFYLCASSIRDSIQESQYFGPGTRLLVL.

This clone has a single count. The rearrangement uses TRBV6-1 and TRBJ2-3; D is uncertain. Germline CDR1 MNHNS, CDR2 SASEGT. The CDR3 loop spans 10 amino acids. For the CDR3, the DNA is TGTGTCACGTACACAGATACGCAGTATTTT. Its translation is CVTYTDTQYF.

The rearrangement joins TRBV6-1 to TRBJ2-7, with TRBD1 matching 7 bases. Germline-derived CDR1 and CDR2 are MNHNS and SASEGT. The CDR3 contains 14 residues. V lost 6 bases, J lost 6 bases, and 11 bases stayed unmatched. The CDR3 spells CASRPRQGYGEQYF. DNA for the CDR3: TGTGCCAGCAGACCTAGACAGGGTTACGGCGAGCAGTACTTC.

This chain connects TRBV5-1 to TRBJ2-5; D is possibly TRBD1 (6 bases). Germline V lookup: CDR1 SGHRS, CDR2 YFSETQ. There are 13 residues in the CDR3. Trimming removed 3 bases at V and 4 bases at J, with 10 bases between. The DNA of the CDR3 is TGCGCCAGCAGCTCAGGGGCAGGAGAGACCCAGTACTTC. It codes for CASSSGAGETQYF.

The chain recombines TRBV10-1 with TRBJ2-1; 13 bases align to TRBD2. This CDR3 has 15 residues. Germline lookup yields CDR1 WNHNN and CDR2 SYGVQD (reference sequence). The junction had 5 bases not matched to a gene; V was cut back by 5 bases and J by 7 bases. The CDR3 sequence: CASSRLAGGMNEQFF. The DNA for the CDR3 is TGCGCCAGCAGTCGACTAGCGGGAGGCATGAATGAGCAGTTCTTC.